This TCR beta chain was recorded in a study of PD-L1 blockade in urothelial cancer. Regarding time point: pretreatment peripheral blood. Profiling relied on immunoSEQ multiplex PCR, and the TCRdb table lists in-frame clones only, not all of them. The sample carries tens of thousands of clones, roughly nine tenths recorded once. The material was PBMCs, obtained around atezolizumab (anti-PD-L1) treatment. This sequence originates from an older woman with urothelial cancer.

The CDR3 DNA sequence: TGTGCCAGCAGCTCCGGGACTAGCTTCACCGGGGAGCTGTTTTTT. Its translation is CASSSGTSFTGELFF. This chain connects TRBV7-8 to TRBJ2-2; 9 bases are a match to TRBD2. Germline trimming cut 4 bases from V and 4 bases from J; bases unmatched to any gene: 4. Looked up from germline, CDR1 is SGHVS and CDR2 is FQNEAQ. This CDR3 contains 15 residues.